The T cell receptor (beta chain) under discussion was sequenced for a study of blood T cell repertoires in COVID-19. Libraries were prepared by immunoSEQ multiplex PCR; TCRdb keeps only in-frame clonotypes and omits some of them. This table holds 56,000 or so clones, 85% found once. V gave up 7 bases and J gave up 4 bases; unmatched junction bases: 6. Germline CDR1 MDHEN, CDR2 SYDVKM. This CDR3 comprises 13 residues. This TCR was recovered from a human donor in a cohort sampled during active COVID-19. The chain recombines TRBV28 with TRBJ2-7; 8 bases fit TRBD2. Sequenced input: peripheral blood. The CDR3 region has the DNA TGTGCCAGCATCCCAGCGGGAGTGTACGAGCAGTACTTC. Its translation: CASIPAGVYEQYF. The full variable domain, in which reference TRBV28 and TRBJ2-7 provide the parts outside the CDR3, is DVKVTQSSRYLVKRTGEKVFLECVQDMDHENMFWYRQDPGLGLRLIYFSYDVKMKEKGDIPEGYSVSREKKERFSLILESASTNQTSMYLCASIPAGVYEQYFGPGTRLTVT.